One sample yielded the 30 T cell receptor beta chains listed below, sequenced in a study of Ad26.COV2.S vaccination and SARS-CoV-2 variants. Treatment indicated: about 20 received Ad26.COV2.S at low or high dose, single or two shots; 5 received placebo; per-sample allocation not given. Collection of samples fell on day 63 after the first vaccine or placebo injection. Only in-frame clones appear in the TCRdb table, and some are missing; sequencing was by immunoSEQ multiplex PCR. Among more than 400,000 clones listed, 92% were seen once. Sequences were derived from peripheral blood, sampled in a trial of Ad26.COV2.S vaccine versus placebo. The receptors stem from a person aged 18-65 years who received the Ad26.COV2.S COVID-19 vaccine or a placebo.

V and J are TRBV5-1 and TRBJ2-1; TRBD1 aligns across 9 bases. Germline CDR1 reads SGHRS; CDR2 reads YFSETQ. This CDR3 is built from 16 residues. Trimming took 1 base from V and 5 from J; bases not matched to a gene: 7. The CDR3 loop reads CASSLLGTGWNNEQFF. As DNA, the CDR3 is TGCGCCAGCAGCTTGTTAGGGACAGGGTGGAACAATGAGCAGTTCTTC.

The DNA for the CDR3 is TGTGCCAGCAGCATTCCGGGACTCCGACTCCATGAGCAGTTCTTC. It specifies CASSIPGLRLHEQFF. The chain uses TRBV5-4 and TRBJ2-1, with a possible D match to TRBD2 (6 bases). The germline CDR1 and CDR2 sequences are SGHNT and YYREEE (reference sequence). Trimming stripped 4 bases from V and 8 bases from J, with 19 bases between. The CDR3 has 15 amino acids.

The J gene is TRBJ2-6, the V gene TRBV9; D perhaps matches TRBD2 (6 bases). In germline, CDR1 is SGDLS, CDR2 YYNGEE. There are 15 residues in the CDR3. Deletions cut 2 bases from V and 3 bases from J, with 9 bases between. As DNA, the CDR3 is TGTGCCAGCAGCGTGTGGGGAGGTGGGGCCAACGTCCTGACTTTC. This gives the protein CASSVWGGGANVLTF.

CDR3 protein: CASSSTGNTEAFF. The CDR3 coding sequence is TGTGCCAGTAGTAGTACAGGGAACACTGAAGCTTTCTTT. V is TRBV19 and J is TRBJ1-1; tentatively, D is TRBD1 (5 bases). Germline values: CDR1 LNHDA, CDR2 SQIVND (reference sequence). Trimming pared 4 bases from V and 1 base from J, leaving 7 bases between. CDR3 length: 13 residues.

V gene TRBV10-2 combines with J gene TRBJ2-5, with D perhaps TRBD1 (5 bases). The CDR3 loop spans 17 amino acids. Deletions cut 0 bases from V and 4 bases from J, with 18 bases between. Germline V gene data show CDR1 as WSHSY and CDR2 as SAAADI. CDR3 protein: CASSESGRVGRLETQYF. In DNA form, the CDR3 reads TGCGCCAGCAGTGAGTCGGGCAGGGTTGGTCGGTTAGAGACCCAGTACTTC.

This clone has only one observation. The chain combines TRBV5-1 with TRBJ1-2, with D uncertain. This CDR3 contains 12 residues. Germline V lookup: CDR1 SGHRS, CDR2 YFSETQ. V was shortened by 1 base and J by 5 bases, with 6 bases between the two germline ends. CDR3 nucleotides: TGCGCCAGCAGCTTGATGGGATATGGCTACACCTTC. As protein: CASSLMGYGYTF.

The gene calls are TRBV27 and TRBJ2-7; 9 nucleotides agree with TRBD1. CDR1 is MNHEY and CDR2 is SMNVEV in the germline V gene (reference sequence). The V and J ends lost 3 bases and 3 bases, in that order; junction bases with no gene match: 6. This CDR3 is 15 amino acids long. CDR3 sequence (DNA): TGTGCCAGCAGTTTCCTCCGGGACAGGGTCTACGAGCAGTACTTC. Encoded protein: CASSFLRDRVYEQYF.

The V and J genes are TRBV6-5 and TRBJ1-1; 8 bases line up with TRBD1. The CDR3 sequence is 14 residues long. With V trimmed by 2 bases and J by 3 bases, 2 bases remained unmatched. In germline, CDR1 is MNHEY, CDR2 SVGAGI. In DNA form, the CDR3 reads TGTGCCAGCAGTTACGACAGGGGATACACTGAAGCTTTCTTT. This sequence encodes CASSYDRGYTEAFF.

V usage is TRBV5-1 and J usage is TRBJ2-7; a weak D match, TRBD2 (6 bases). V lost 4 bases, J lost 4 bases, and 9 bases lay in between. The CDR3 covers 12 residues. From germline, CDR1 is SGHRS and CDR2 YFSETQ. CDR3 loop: CASSQGTYEQYF. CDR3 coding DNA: TGCGCCAGCAGCCAAGGGACTTACGAGCAGTACTTC.

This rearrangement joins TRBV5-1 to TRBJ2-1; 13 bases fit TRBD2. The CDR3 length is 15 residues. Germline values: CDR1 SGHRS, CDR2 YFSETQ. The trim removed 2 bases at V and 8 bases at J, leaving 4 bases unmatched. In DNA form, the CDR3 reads TGCGCCAGCAGCTTACTAGCGGGGGGGCCTCATGAGCAGTTCTTC. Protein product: CASSLLAGGPHEQFF. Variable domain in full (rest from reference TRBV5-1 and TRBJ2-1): KAGVTQTPRYLIKTRGQQVTLSCSPISGHRSVSWYQQTPGQGLQFLFEYFSETQRNKGNFPGRFSGRQFSNSRSEMNVSTLELGDSALYLCASSLLAGGPHEQFFGPGTRLTVL.

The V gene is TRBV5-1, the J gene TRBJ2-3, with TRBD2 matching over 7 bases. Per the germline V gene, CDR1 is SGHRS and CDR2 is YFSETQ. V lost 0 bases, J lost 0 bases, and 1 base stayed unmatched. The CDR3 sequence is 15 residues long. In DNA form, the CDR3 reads TGCGCCAGCAGCTTGGTGGGAGGGAGCACAGATACGCAGTATTTT. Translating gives CASSLVGGSTDTQYF.

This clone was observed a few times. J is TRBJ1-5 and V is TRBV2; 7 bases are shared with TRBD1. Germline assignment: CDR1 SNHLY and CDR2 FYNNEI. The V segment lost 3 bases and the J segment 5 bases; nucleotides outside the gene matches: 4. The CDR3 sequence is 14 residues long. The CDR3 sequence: CASSETGRDQPQHF. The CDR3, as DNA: TGTGCCAGCAGTGAGACAGGGAGGGATCAGCCCCAGCATTTT.

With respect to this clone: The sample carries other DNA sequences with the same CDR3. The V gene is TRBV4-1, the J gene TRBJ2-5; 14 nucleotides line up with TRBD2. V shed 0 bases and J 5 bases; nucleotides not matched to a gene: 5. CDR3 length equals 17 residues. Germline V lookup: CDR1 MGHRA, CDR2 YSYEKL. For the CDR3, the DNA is TGCGCCAGCAGCCAAGAGGGGACTAGCGGGGGCGGGGAGACCCAGTACTTC. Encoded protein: CASSQEGTSGGGETQYF.

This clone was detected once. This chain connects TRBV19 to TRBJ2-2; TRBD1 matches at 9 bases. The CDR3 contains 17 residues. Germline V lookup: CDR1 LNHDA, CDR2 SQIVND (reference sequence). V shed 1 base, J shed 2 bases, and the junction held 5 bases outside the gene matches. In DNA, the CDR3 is TGTGCCAGTAGTATAGCAAGGACAGGGGTTAACACCGGGGAGCTGTTTTTT. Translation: CASSIARTGVNTGELFF. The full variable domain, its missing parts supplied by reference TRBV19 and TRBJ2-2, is DGGITQSPKYLFRKEGQNVTLSCEQNLNHDAMYWYRQDPGQGLRLIYYSQIVNDFQKGDIAEGYSVSREKKESFPLTVTSAQKNPTAFYLCASSIARTGVNTGELFFGEGSRLTVL.

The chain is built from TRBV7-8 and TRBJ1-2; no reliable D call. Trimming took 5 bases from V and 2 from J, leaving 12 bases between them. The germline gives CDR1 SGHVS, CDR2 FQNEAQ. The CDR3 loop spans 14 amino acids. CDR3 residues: CASSMPRGNYGYTF. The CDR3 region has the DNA TGTGCCAGCAGCATGCCGCGGGGAAACTATGGCTACACCTTC.

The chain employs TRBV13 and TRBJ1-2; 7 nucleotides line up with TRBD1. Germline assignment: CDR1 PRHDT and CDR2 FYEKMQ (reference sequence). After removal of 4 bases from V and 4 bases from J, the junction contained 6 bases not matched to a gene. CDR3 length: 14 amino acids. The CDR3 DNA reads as TGTGCCAGCAGCTCACAGGGGCCGAGCTATGGCTACACCTTC. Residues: CASSSQGPSYGYTF.

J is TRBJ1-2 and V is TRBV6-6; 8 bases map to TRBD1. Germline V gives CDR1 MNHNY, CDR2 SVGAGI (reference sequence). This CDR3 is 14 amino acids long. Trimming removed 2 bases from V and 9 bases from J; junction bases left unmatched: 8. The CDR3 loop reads CASSYPGQGVRYTF. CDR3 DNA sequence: TGTGCCAGCAGTTACCCCGGACAGGGTGTTCGCTACACCTTC.

CDR3 protein: CAWSVGGGKKDTQYF. CDR3 in DNA: TGTGCCTGGAGTGTGGGCGGGGGAAAAAAGGATACGCAGTATTTT. This chain links TRBV30 with TRBJ2-3; 7 positions match TRBD2. The V gene end was trimmed by 0 bases and the J gene end by 6 bases; junction bases not matched to a gene: 9. The CDR3 runs 15 residues. Per the germline V gene, CDR1 is GTSNPN and CDR2 is SVGIG (reference sequence).

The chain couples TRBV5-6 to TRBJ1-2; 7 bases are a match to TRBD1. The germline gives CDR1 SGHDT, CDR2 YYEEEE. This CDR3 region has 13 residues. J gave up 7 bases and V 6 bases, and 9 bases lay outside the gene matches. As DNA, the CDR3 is TGTGCCAGCACCCGACAGGGCATAGCTGGCTACACCTTC. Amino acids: CASTRQGIAGYTF.

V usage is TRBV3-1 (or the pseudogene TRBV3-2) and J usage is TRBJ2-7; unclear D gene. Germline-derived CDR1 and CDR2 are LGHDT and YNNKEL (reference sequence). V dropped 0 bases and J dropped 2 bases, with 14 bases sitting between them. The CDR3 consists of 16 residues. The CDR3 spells CASSQDFRWTAYEQYF. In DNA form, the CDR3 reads TGTGCCAGCAGCCAAGATTTCCGGTGGACCGCCTACGAGCAGTACTTC.

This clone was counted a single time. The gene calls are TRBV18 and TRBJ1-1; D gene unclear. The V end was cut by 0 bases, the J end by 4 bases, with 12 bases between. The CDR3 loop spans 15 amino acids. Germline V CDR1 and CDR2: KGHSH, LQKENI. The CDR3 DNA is TGTGCCAGCTCACCACCGAGGCAGGTCCGCACTGAAGCTTTCTTT. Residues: CASSPPRQVRTEAFF.

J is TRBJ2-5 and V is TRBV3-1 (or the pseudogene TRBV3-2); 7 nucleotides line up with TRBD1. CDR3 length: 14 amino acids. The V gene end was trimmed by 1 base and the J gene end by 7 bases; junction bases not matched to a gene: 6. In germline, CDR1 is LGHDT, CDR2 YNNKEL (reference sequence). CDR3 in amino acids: CASSQVTGSPTQYF. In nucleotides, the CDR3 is TGTGCCAGCAGCCAAGTGACAGGGTCCCCGACCCAGTACTTC.

CDR3 amino acids: CASSQAVATRTDTQYF. CDR3 DNA: TGCGCCAGCAGCCAAGCGGTAGCGACCCGCACAGATACGCAGTATTTT. The chain has TRBV4-3 and TRBJ2-3, with a weak D call TRBD2 (5 bases). The CDR3 runs to 16 residues. The germline V gene encodes CDR1 LGHNA and CDR2 YSLEER. V lost 1 base and J lost 1, with 12 bases in between.

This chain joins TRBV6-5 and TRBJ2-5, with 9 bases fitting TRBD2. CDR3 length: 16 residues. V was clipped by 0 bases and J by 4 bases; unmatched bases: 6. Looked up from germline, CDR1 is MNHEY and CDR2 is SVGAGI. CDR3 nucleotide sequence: TGTGCCAGCAGTTACTCGGGCGGGGGGGCCCCAGAGACCCAGTACTTC. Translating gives CASSYSGGGAPETQYF.

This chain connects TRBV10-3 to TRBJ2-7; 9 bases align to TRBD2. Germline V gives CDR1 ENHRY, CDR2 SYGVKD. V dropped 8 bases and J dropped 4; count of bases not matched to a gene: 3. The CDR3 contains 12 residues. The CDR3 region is CAIAGGRYEQYF. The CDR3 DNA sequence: TGTGCCATCGCGGGGGGGCGGTACGAGCAGTACTTC.

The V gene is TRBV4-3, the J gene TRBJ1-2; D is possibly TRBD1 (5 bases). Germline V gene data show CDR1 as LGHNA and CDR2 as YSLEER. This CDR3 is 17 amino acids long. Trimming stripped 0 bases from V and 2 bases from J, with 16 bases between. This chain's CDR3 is CASSQDYSPGKNYGYTF. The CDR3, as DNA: TGCGCCAGCAGCCAAGATTATTCGCCAGGGAAAAACTATGGCTACACCTTC.

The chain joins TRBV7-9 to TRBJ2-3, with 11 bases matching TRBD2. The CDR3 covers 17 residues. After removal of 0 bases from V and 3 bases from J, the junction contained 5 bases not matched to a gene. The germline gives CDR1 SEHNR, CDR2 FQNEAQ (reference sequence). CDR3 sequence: CASSLAIAGGWTDTQYF. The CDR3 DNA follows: TGTGCCAGCAGCTTAGCTATAGCGGGGGGGTGGACAGATACGCAGTATTTT.

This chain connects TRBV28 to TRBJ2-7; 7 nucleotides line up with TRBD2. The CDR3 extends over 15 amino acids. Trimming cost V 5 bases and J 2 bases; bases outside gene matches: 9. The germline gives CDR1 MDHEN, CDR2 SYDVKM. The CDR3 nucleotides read TGTGCCAGCAGTCCTGGGGGGGTCAGGGCCTACGAGCAGTACTTC. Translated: CASSPGGVRAYEQYF.

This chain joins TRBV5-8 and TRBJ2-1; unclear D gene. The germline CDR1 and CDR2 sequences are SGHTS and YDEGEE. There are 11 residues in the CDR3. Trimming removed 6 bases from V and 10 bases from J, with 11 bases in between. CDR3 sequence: CASKLHWEQFF. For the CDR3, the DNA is TGTGCCAGCAAACTGCACTGGGAGCAGTTCTTC.

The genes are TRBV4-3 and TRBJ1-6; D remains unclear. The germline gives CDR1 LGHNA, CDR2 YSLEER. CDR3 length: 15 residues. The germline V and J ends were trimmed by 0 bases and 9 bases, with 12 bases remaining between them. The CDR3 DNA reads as TGCGCCAGCAGCCAAGACGACAAGGAACTTTCACCCCTCCACTTT. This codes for CASSQDDKELSPLHF.